The rows below give T cell receptor beta chains drawn from one sample of a study of cytotoxic CD8 clonotypes in ibrutinib-treated CLL. The method was immunoSEQ multiplex PCR; TCRdb's version includes in-frame clones alone and lacks a portion of them. Of roughly 180,000 clones in the sample, approximately 68% were seen once. The material sequenced was PBMCs, taken after 24 months of ibrutinib treatment. Receptors were obtained from a human donor with chronic lymphocytic leukemia. Both conserved end residues are part of each CDR3. The order of the fields is clone size, J gene, V gene, D gene, CDR3 DNA, CDR3 protein. The D gene is left open where the match is weak. Size values are once, few and many counts, or a class for expanded clones, and some rows have none.

abundance: NA
j_gene: TRBJ1-1
v_gene: TRBV5-1
d_gene: NA
CDR3nt: TGCGCCAGCAGCTTCTCAGGGGAGGACACTGAAGCTTTCTTT
CDR3aa: CASSFSGEDTEAFF

abundance: NA
j_gene: TRBJ2-2
v_gene: TRBV7-7
d_gene: NA
CDR3nt: TGTGCCAGCAGCTTAGATCTGGTAGCGAACACCGGGGAGCTGTTTTTT
CDR3aa: CASSLDLVANTGELFF

abundance: few
j_gene: TRBJ2-7
v_gene: TRBV5-1
d_gene: NA
CDR3nt: TGCGCCAGCAAGTTGGGGCTAGGAGGGGATTACGAGCAGTACTTC
CDR3aa: CASKLGLGGDYEQYF

abundance: NA
j_gene: TRBJ2-7
v_gene: TRBV10-1
d_gene: TRBD2
CDR3nt: TGCGCCAGCAGTCCTAGCGGGTCCTCCTCCGAGCAGTACTTC
CDR3aa: CASSPSGSSSEQYF

abundance: NA
j_gene: TRBJ2-3
v_gene: TRBV11-3
d_gene: TRBD2
CDR3nt: TGTGCCAGCAGCCGCCGGGGGGGTCCAGATACGCAGTATTTT
CDR3aa: CASSRRGGPDTQYF

abundance: NA
j_gene: TRBJ2-5
v_gene: TRBV14
d_gene: NA
CDR3nt: TGTGCCAGCAGCCAAAGGGGGACAGAGACCCAGTACTTC
CDR3aa: CASSQRGTETQYF

abundance: NA
j_gene: TRBJ1-4
v_gene: TRBV27
d_gene: NA
CDR3nt: TGTGCCAGCAGTCCCTTTTCGGAGGGTCGGGAAAAACTGTTTTTT
CDR3aa: CASSPFSEGREKLFF

abundance: NA
j_gene: TRBJ1-1
v_gene: TRBV28
d_gene: TRBD1
CDR3nt: TGTGCCAGCAGACAGTCAGGGGGCGGCACTGAAGCTTTCTTT
CDR3aa: CASRQSGGGTEAFF

abundance: NA
j_gene: TRBJ2-7
v_gene: TRBV29-1
d_gene: NA
CDR3nt: TGCAGCGTACGAAAACAGCTAACCTACGAGCAGTACTTC
CDR3aa: CSVRKQLTYEQYF

abundance: NA
j_gene: TRBJ2-1
v_gene: TRBV6-1
d_gene: TRBD2
CDR3nt: TGTGCCAGCAGTGATTCCCCTCCAGGGCGGGGGAACAATGAGCAGTTCTTC
CDR3aa: CASSDSPPGRGNNEQFF

abundance: NA
j_gene: TRBJ2-7
v_gene: TRBV28
d_gene: TRBD2
CDR3nt: TGTGCCAGCAGTTCCCCCCTAGCGGGAGTGGAGGAGCAGTACTTC
CDR3aa: CASSSPLAGVEEQYF

abundance: NA
j_gene: TRBJ1-2
v_gene: TRBV29-1
d_gene: NA
CDR3nt: TGCAGCGTTGACGCGGGGGGCGCAAGTGGCTACACCTTC
CDR3aa: CSVDAGGASGYTF

abundance: NA
j_gene: TRBJ2-2
v_gene: TRBV7-9
d_gene: TRBD2
CDR3nt: TGTGCCAGCAGCTCTTTAGCGGGAGGTACCTCCGGGGAGCTGTTTTTT
CDR3aa: CASSSLAGGTSGELFF

abundance: NA
j_gene: TRBJ2-4
v_gene: TRBV5-5
d_gene: NA
CDR3nt: TGTGCCAGCAGCTCTCCGGGACATAACATTCAGTACTTC
CDR3aa: CASSSPGHNIQYF

abundance: NA
j_gene: TRBJ2-7
v_gene: TRBV5-1
d_gene: NA
CDR3nt: TGCGCCAGCAGCTTGGATTGGAGTCCCAGCTACGAGCAGTACTTC
CDR3aa: CASSLDWSPSYEQYF

abundance: NA
j_gene: TRBJ2-1
v_gene: TRBV10-3
d_gene: NA
CDR3nt: TGTGCCATCAGTGACAGCAATTCCTACAATGAGCAGTTCTTC
CDR3aa: CAISDSNSYNEQFF

abundance: NA
j_gene: TRBJ2-1
v_gene: TRBV5-1
d_gene: NA
CDR3nt: TGCGCCAGCAGCTCCAGCACGTCCTACAATGAGCAGTTCTTC
CDR3aa: CASSSSTSYNEQFF

abundance: few
j_gene: TRBJ2-2
v_gene: TRBV4-2
d_gene: NA
CDR3nt: TGTGCCAGCAGCCAAGAACCTCAAACTAGCAGCAACACCGGGGAGCTGTTTTTT
CDR3aa: CASSQEPQTSSNTGELFF

abundance: NA
j_gene: TRBJ2-2
v_gene: TRBV2
d_gene: TRBD2
CDR3nt: TGTGCCAGCGGCGGACTAGCGGGGACGAACACCGGGGAGCTGTTTTTT
CDR3aa: CASGGLAGTNTGELFF

abundance: few
j_gene: TRBJ2-7
v_gene: TRBV10-3
d_gene: NA
CDR3nt: TGTGCCATCAGTGAAAACTCCTACGAGCAGTACTTC
CDR3aa: CAISENSYEQYF

abundance: few
j_gene: TRBJ1-1
v_gene: TRBV2
d_gene: NA
CDR3nt: TGTGCCAGCATACGGGTGAACACTGAAGCTTTCTTT
CDR3aa: CASIRVNTEAFF

abundance: few
j_gene: TRBJ1-1
v_gene: TRBV10-3
d_gene: TRBD1
CDR3nt: TGTGCCATCAGTGATTACGGGACAGCTATAGACACTGAAGCTTTCTTT
CDR3aa: CAISDYGTAIDTEAFF

abundance: NA
j_gene: TRBJ2-7
v_gene: TRBV4-3
d_gene: NA
CDR3nt: TGCGCCAGCAGCCAAGAATCGGGAACCTACGAGCAGTACTTC
CDR3aa: CASSQESGTYEQYF

abundance: NA
j_gene: TRBJ1-2
v_gene: TRBV5-4
d_gene: NA
CDR3nt: TGTGCCAGCAGCTTGGTGGGACACTTGTATGGCTACACCTTC
CDR3aa: CASSLVGHLYGYTF

abundance: NA
j_gene: TRBJ1-2
v_gene: TRBV5-1
d_gene: NA
CDR3nt: TGCGCCAGCAGCTTACAGGGAAATGGCTACACCTTC
CDR3aa: CASSLQGNGYTF

abundance: NA
j_gene: TRBJ2-3
v_gene: TRBV7-2
d_gene: TRBD2
CDR3nt: TGTGCCAGCAGAGGGACTAGCGGGAGTGGCACAGATACGCAGTATTTT
CDR3aa: CASRGTSGSGTDTQYF

abundance: few
j_gene: TRBJ1-2
v_gene: TRBV6-1
d_gene: TRBD1
CDR3nt: TGTGCCAGCATACCGGACAGGGTATATGGCTACACCTTC
CDR3aa: CASIPDRVYGYTF

abundance: NA
j_gene: TRBJ1-2
v_gene: TRBV6-5
d_gene: NA
CDR3nt: TGTGCCACCACAGGGAATAACTATGGCTACACCTTC
CDR3aa: CATTGNNYGYTF

abundance: NA
j_gene: TRBJ1-3
v_gene: TRBV5-1
d_gene: NA
CDR3nt: TGCGCCAGCAGCTTGGACGCCTCTGGAAACACCATATATTTT
CDR3aa: CASSLDASGNTIYF

abundance: NA
j_gene: TRBJ1-2
v_gene: TRBV14
d_gene: TRBD1
CDR3nt: TGTGCCAGCAGCCAAGTAGGCTACAGGGGAGGCTACACCTTC
CDR3aa: CASSQVGYRGGYTF

abundance: NA
j_gene: TRBJ2-2
v_gene: TRBV12-5
d_gene: NA
CDR3nt: TGTGCTAGTGGTTTGGTACCAGTACCCGGGGAGCTGTTTTTT
CDR3aa: CASGLVPVPGELFF

abundance: few
j_gene: TRBJ1-4
v_gene: TRBV10-3
d_gene: NA
CDR3nt: TGTGCCATCAGTGACAGGGAGGAAAAACTGTTTTTT
CDR3aa: CAISDREEKLFF